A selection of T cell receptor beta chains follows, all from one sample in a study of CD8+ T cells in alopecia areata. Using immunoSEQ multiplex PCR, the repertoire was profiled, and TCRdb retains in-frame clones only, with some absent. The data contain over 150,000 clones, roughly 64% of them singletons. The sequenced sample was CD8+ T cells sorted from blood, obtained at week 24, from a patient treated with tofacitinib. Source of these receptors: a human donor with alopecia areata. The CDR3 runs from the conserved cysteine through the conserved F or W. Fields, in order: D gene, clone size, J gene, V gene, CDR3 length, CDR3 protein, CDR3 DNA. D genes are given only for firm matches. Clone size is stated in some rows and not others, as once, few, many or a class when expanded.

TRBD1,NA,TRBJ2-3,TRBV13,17,CASSTRQGNLGPDTQYF,TGTGCCAGCAGCACCAGACAGGGAAATCTTGGCCCAGATACGCAGTATTTT
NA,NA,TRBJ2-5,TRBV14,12,CASSHFQETQYF,TGTGCCAGCAGCCATTTCCAAGAGACCCAGTACTTC
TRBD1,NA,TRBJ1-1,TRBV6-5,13,CASIGQGHTEAFF,TGTGCCAGCATTGGACAGGGCCACACTGAAGCTTTCTTT
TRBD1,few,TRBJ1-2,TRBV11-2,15,CASSSTLTGDYGYTF,TGTGCCAGCAGCTCTACCCTGACAGGGGACTATGGCTACACCTTC
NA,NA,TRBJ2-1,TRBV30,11,CAWSPTGEQFF,TGTGCCTGGAGTCCCACCGGAGAGCAGTTCTTC
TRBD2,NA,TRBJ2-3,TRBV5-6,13,CASSRHSGGTQYF,TGTGCCAGCAGTAGGCATAGCGGGGGTACGCAGTATTTT
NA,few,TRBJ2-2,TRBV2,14,CASSDRAYTGELFF,TGTGCCAGCAGTGACAGGGCTTACACCGGGGAGCTGTTTTTT
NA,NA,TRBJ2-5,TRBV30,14,CVSSLGAYQETQYF,TGTGTCTCCAGTTTAGGGGCGTACCAAGAGACCCAGTACTTC
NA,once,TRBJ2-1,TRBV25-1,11,CASSWTYEQFF,TGTGCCAGCAGTTGGACTTATGAGCAGTTCTTC
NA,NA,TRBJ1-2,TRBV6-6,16,CASSYSKTATNYGYTF,TGTGCCAGCAGTTACTCGAAGACAGCTACTAACTATGGCTACACCTTC